These 9 T cell receptor beta chains were sequenced from one sample in a study of blood T cells in healthy people across ages. Primed by a sample-barcoded 5' primer and a J-beta primer mix, a second PCR proceeded for 7 to 11 cycles. TCRdb reanalysed the 5' RACE reads using MiXCR and keeps one entry per CDR3 protein. The sample lists just over 800,000 distinct CDR3 sequences; approximately 59% were seen once. Sequenced input: blood. The receptor source for this set is a man aged 25 to 45 in good health.

CDR3 residues: CSAPGTGGYNEQFF. The DNA for the CDR3 is TGCAGTGCTCCCGGGACAGGGGGCTACAATGAGCAGTTCTTC. The chain uses TRBV20-1 and TRBJ2-1; TRBD1 matches at 11 bases. Unmatched junction bases numbered 3, after V lost 5 bases and J lost 3 bases. The CDR3 length is 14 residues. Germline V lookup: CDR1 DFQATT, CDR2 SNEGSKA (reference sequence).

This chain links TRBV10-3 with TRBJ1-2; tentative D call: TRBD1 (6 bases). V gave up 2 bases and J gave up 3 bases, with 10 bases separating them. This CDR3 is 14 amino acids long. CDR1 and CDR2 from the germline V gene are ENHRY and SYGVKD. The CDR3 sequence is CAISERDIHYGYTF. DNA for the CDR3: TGTGCCATCAGTGAGCGGGACATCCACTATGGCTACACCTTC.

This clonotype was observed a few times. The chain employs TRBV5-1 and TRBJ2-5; 13 bases align to TRBD2. The CDR3 loop spans 15 amino acids. The V segment lost 4 bases and the J segment 11 bases; nucleotides outside the gene matches: 11. In germline, CDR1 is SGHRS, CDR2 YFSETQ. The CDR3 DNA reads as TGCGCCAGCAGCCTAGGACTAGCGGGGGTGCAGGGGCAGTACTTC. This gives the protein CASSLGLAGVQGQYF.

This sequence joins TRBV7-2 and TRBJ2-7; perhaps TRBD1 as D (6 bases). The CDR3 totals 15 residues. The V end was cut by 4 bases, the J end by 6 bases, with 19 bases between. Germline V CDR1 and CDR2: SGHTA, FQGNSA. The CDR3 sequence is CASSSEVRGVGEQYF. CDR3 in DNA: TGTGCCAGCAGCTCAGAGGTCAGGGGAGTGGGCGAGCAGTACTTC.

This chain joins TRBV28 and TRBJ2-4, with 9 positions matching TRBD1. V dropped 3 bases and J dropped 13; count of bases not matched to a gene: 10. The V gene's germline CDR1 is MDHEN and CDR2 SYDVKM. This CDR3 is built from 14 residues. The CDR3 region is CASSFGDRVGEQYF. The DNA for the CDR3 is TGTGCCAGCAGTTTTGGGGACAGGGTGGGAGAGCAGTACTTC.

The chain uses TRBV10-3 and TRBJ2-1; 11 positions agree with TRBD1. Unmatched junction bases numbered 4, after V lost 8 bases and J lost 7 bases. The CDR3 has 13 amino acids. Per germline, CDR1 ENHRY and CDR2 SYGVKD. CDR3 in DNA: TGTGCCATCTGGACAGGGGGCCGAAATGAGCAGTTCTTC. It codes for CAIWTGGRNEQFF.

This clonotype was seen a single time. The chain uses TRBV6-5 and TRBJ1-1; D not resolved. Deletions cut 2 bases from V and 5 bases from J, with 9 bases between. In germline, CDR1 is MNHEY, CDR2 SVGAGI. The CDR3 extends over 13 amino acids. The CDR3 DNA is TGTGCCAGCAGTTACACGGACGGGACTGAAGCTTTCTTT. It translates to CASSYTDGTEAFF.

This clonotype was seen more than once but under ten times. The CDR3 sequence: CASSFAGRNDQPQHF. The CDR3 region has the DNA TGTGCCAGCAGTTTCGCGGGACGGAATGATCAGCCCCAGCATTTT. The chain carries TRBV12-3 or TRBV12-4 and TRBJ1-5, with D possibly being TRBD1 (5 bases). The length of the CDR3 is 15 residues. V was shortened by 3 bases and J by 5 bases, with 14 bases between the two germline ends.

This chain uses TRBV7-2 with TRBJ2-5; D gene unclear. V dropped 2 bases and J dropped 7 bases, with 8 bases sitting between them. The CDR3 consists of 12 residues. From germline, CDR1 is SGHTA and CDR2 FQGNSA. The CDR3 nucleotides read TGTGCCAGCAGCTTACCCGGACGGACCCAGTACTTC. This gives the protein CASSLPGRTQYF.